The sequence of this TCR beta chain was determined in a study of blood T cell repertoires in COVID-19. Study details: The analysed material was cDNA or gDNA that came from T cells, B-cell-depleted T cells, or PBMCs.

With 4 bases removed from V and 0 bases from J, the gap between germline ends came to 12 bases. The germline V gene has CDR1 LNHDA and CDR2 SQIVND (reference sequence). CDR3 size: 16 residues. Authors' analysis steps: Counts of nucleated cells, estimated from reference gene primer amplification, were obtained. TCRdb's copy holds only in-frame clones and misses some; the assay was immunoSEQ multiplex PCR. The V and J calls and clone size are taken from that table; D and trimming were inferred from the DNA. The data contain approximately 97,000 clones, 60% to 80% of them singletons. The chain links TRBV19 to TRBJ1-4; the D is unclear. Sequencing input: peripheral blood. This TCR was recovered from a man aged 60 to 69 with active or convalescent COVID-19. The DNA for the CDR3 is TGTGCCAGTAGTACTACACGACTTGCAACTAATGAAAAACTGTTTTTT. Its protein is CASSTTRLATNEKLFF.